The 31 T cell receptor beta chains listed next were all sequenced from one sample in a study of CD8 T cells in ankylosing spondylitis. These receptors lack a known antigen. TCRdb re-called the 5' RACE reads with MiXCR, one entry per CDR3 protein. This table holds about 540,000 distinct CDR3 sequences, more than 9.5% found once. Study-wide findings and caveats: About eight highly homologous variants made up a TCR beta motif that seemed to typify ankylosing spondylitis blood.

Sequenced input: blood, either unsorted or a sorted T cell fraction (not recorded which). These TCRs come from a male donor with ankylosing spondylitis.

This clonotype was found many times. This chain links TRBV9 with TRBJ2-1; TRBD2 aligns across 12 bases. V was pared by 2 bases and J by 8 bases, with 5 bases of the junction left unmatched. The CDR3 totals 15 residues. Germline V CDR1 and CDR2: SGDLS, YYNGEE. The CDR3 nucleotides are TGTGCCAGCAGCGTTAGACTAGCGGGAGATGATGAGCAGTTCTTC. It specifies CASSVRLAGDDEQFF. The whole variable domain, filled in from reference TRBV9 and TRBJ2-1, reads DSGVTQTPKHLITATGQRVTLRCSPRSGDLSVYWYQQSLDQGLQFLIQYYNGEERAKGNILERFSAQQFPDLHSELNLSSLELGDSALYFCASSVRLAGDDEQFFGPGTRLTVL.

This clonotype was counted between two and nine times. V gene TRBV15 combines with J gene TRBJ2-7; D may be TRBD1 or TRBD2 (5 bases each). Germline loops: CDR1 LNHNV, CDR2 YYDKDF (reference sequence). V lost 1 base, J lost 2 bases, and 18 bases lay in between. This CDR3 region has 17 residues. The CDR3 loop reads CATSRVPPPGTPYEQYF. In DNA form, the CDR3 reads TGTGCCACCAGCAGAGTACCTCCCCCAGGGACCCCCTACGAGCAGTACTTC.

This clonotype has a handful of counts. This chain links TRBV27 with TRBJ2-7; 8 bases are shared with TRBD2. J lost 3 bases, V lost 6 bases, and 4 bases had no gene match. The germline V gene has CDR1 MNHEY and CDR2 SMNVEV (reference sequence). The CDR3 spans 13 residues. CDR3: CASSVAGHYEQYF. Written as DNA, the CDR3 is TGTGCCAGCAGCGTAGCGGGACACTACGAGCAGTACTTC.

In its sample, this clonotype was seen a few times. The chain employs TRBV9 and TRBJ2-7, with D maybe TRBD2 (6 bases). Germline V gives CDR1 SGDLS, CDR2 YYNGEE. Trimming took 8 bases from V and 1 from J, leaving 13 bases between them. This CDR3 has 13 amino acids. The CDR3 loop reads CARPAGPSYEQYF. In DNA, the CDR3 is TGTGCCAGACCCGCGGGACCATCCTACGAGCAGTACTTC.

This clonotype occurred many times. The chain has TRBV29-1 and TRBJ2-2; D might be TRBD1 or TRBD2, each matching 6 bases. The V end lost 1 base, the J end lost 4 bases, and 13 bases lay between the germline ends. This CDR3 region has 15 residues. Germline V CDR1 and CDR2: SQVTM, ANQGSEA. The CDR3 region has the DNA TGCAGCGTTGAAGTGGGGGGCCCGGGCACCGGGGAGCTGTTTTTT. Its translation: CSVEVGGPGTGELFF.

This clonotype was counted only a few times. The genes are TRBV15 and TRBJ2-5; D unclear. The CDR3 is 15 residues long. V was shortened by 2 bases and J by 1 base, with 11 bases between the two germline ends. Germline V gene data show CDR1 as LNHNV and CDR2 as YYDKDF (reference sequence). CDR3 sequence reads: CATSRTWLTQETQYF. The CDR3, as DNA: TGTGCCACCAGCAGAACATGGTTAACCCAAGAGACCCAGTACTTC.

This clonotype was observed at least ten times. Written as DNA, the CDR3 is TGTGCCATCAGTTGGACAGGGGATAACACTGAAGCTTTCTTT. It codes for CAISWTGDNTEAFF. The chain recombines TRBV10-3 with TRBJ1-1, with 9 bases matching TRBD1. Germline CDR1 ENHRY, CDR2 SYGVKD. This CDR3 has 14 residues. J lost 2 bases, V lost 5 bases, and 3 bases had no gene match.

This chain uses TRBV5-5 with TRBJ2-7, with TRBD1 matching over 12 bases. CDR1 and CDR2 (germline): SGHKS, YYEKEE (reference sequence). This CDR3 comprises 16 residues. J gave up 4 bases and V 1 base, and 6 bases lay outside the gene matches. In DNA form, the CDR3 reads TGTGCCAGCAGCTTGAATCTGGGACAGGGGGCTTACGAGCAGTACTTC. It translates to CASSLNLGQGAYEQYF.

The rearrangement links TRBV30 to TRBJ2-5; the D is unclear. Trimming removed 5 bases from V and 2 bases from J, with 18 bases in between. The CDR3 length is 15 residues. Germline loops: CDR1 GTSNPN, CDR2 SVGIG (reference sequence). CDR3 coding DNA: TGTGCCTGGTCCCCCCTCGCCGGCAGACAAGAGACCCAGTACTTC. It encodes CAWSPLAGRQETQYF.

The genes are TRBV5-1 and TRBJ2-3, with TRBD2 as a possible D gene (6 bases). Germline lookup yields CDR1 SGHRS and CDR2 YFSETQ. The CDR3 extends over 14 amino acids. Trimming shortened V by 2 bases and J by 1 base, and 8 bases separated the two germline ends. CDR3 sequence reads: CASSLLARTDTQYF. The DNA for the CDR3 is TGCGCCAGCAGCTTACTAGCCCGCACAGATACGCAGTATTTT. The entire variable domain, with the rest obtained from reference TRBV5-1 and TRBJ2-3, is as follows: KAGVTQTPRYLIKTRGQQVTLSCSPISGHRSVSWYQQTPGQGLQFLFEYFSETQRNKGNFPGRFSGRQFSNSRSEMNVSTLELGDSALYLCASSLLARTDTQYFGPGTRLTVL.

The CDR3 nucleotides are TGCGCCAGCAGCTGGGGACTAGCGGGAGCCACCTACAATGAGCAGTTCTTC. Translating it yields CASSWGLAGATYNEQFF. This chain links TRBV5-1 with TRBJ2-1; the match to TRBD2 covers 14 bases. CDR3 size: 17 residues. Losses at the gene ends were 3 bases for V and 2 bases for J; bases not matched to a gene: 4. Looked up from germline, CDR1 is SGHRS and CDR2 is YFSETQ.

This clonotype was seen a handful of times. The chain combines TRBV28 with TRBJ2-7; D is unclear. The CDR3 length is 12 residues. V was pared by 2 bases and J by 2 bases, with 4 bases between. CDR1 is MDHEN and CDR2 is SYDVKM in the germline V gene. CDR3 coding DNA: TGTGCCAGCAGTTTAACAGCCTACGAGCAGTACTTC. This gives the protein CASSLTAYEQYF.

This clonotype was seen only a few times. This chain links TRBV11-2 with TRBJ2-7; maybe TRBD2 (6 bases). Trimming stripped 1 base from V and 3 bases from J, with 10 bases between. Per germline, CDR1 SGHAT and CDR2 FQNNGV. The CDR3 consists of 14 residues. For the CDR3, the DNA is TGTGCCAGCAGCTTAGGGATGGGGGGCTACGAGCAGTACTTC. Translation: CASSLGMGGYEQYF.

This clonotype occurred a few times. The J gene is TRBJ2-7, the V gene TRBV7-2; D gene unclear. This CDR3 is 17 amino acids long. V shed 3 bases and J shed 0 bases, with 18 bases lying between them. The germline CDR1 and CDR2 sequences are SGHTA and FQGNSA. This CDR3 is CASSFMTAFYPSYEQYF. For the CDR3, the DNA is TGTGCCAGCAGCTTTATGACGGCGTTTTACCCCTCCTACGAGCAGTACTTC.

Only a few counts were recorded for this clonotype. This sequence joins TRBV5-1 and TRBJ2-1, with 9 nucleotides matching TRBD1. Trimming cost V 0 bases and J 5 bases; bases outside gene matches: 6. The CDR3 runs to 16 residues. Germline V gives CDR1 SGHRS, CDR2 YFSETQ. In DNA form, the CDR3 reads TGCGCCAGCAGCTTGGCCGGACAGGGGATCCACAATGAGCAGTTCTTC. Amino acids: CASSLAGQGIHNEQFF.

The V call is TRBV19, the J call TRBJ2-2, with 10 bases lining up with TRBD2. V gave up 3 bases and J gave up 3 bases; unmatched junction bases: 4. This CDR3 spans 16 amino acids. From germline, CDR1 is LNHDA and CDR2 SQIVND (reference sequence). The CDR3 nucleotides read TGTGCCAGTAGTATCGGGACTAGCGCTGACACCGGGGAGCTGTTTTTT. Its protein is CASSIGTSADTGELFF.

The chain combines TRBV7-9 with TRBJ2-7; the D gene is possibly TRBD2 (5 bases). CDR3 length equals 14 residues. CDR1 SEHNR and CDR2 FQNEAQ come from the germline V gene (reference sequence). V was trimmed by 4 bases and J by 0 bases, leaving 10 bases between them. The CDR3 nucleotides read TGTGCCAGCAGCTCTTCTGGAGGCTCCTACGAGCAGTACGTC. Translation gives CASSSSGGSYEQYV.

This chain uses TRBV12-3 or TRBV12-4 with TRBJ1-1; D remains ambiguous. V lost 6 bases, J lost 3 bases, and 14 bases lay in between. This CDR3 has 14 residues. The CDR3 here is CASRRSGVDTEAFF. CDR3 in DNA: TGTGCCAGCAGGCGGTCCGGGGTGGACACTGAAGCTTTCTTT.

The chain joins TRBV12-3 or TRBV12-4 to TRBJ2-1; D is undetermined. The CDR3 has 14 residues. V was pared by 6 bases and J by 8 bases, with 17 bases between. As DNA, the CDR3 is TGTGCCAGCAGGATGGGCAGATACTCTCATGAGCAGTTCTTC. This translates into CASRMGRYSHEQFF.

This clonotype was recorded at least ten times. This chain uses TRBV3-1 with TRBJ2-1; TRBD2 agrees at 10 bases. The CDR3 length is 15 residues. Germline V gene lookup returns CDR1 LGHDT and CDR2 YNNKEL (reference sequence). J gave up 7 bases and V 4 bases, and 7 bases lay outside the gene matches. The DNA of the CDR3 is TGTGCCAGCAGCCCTGGGCTAGCGGGAGTAAATGAGCAGTTCTTC. Translation gives CASSPGLAGVNEQFF.

On this clonotype itself: The junction differs from germline at one of its ends, possibly a read error. The chain employs TRBV7-6 and TRBJ1-4, with a tentative D call TRBD1 (5 bases). CDR1 and CDR2 from the germline V gene are SGHVS and FNYEAQ. This CDR3 contains 15 residues. CDR3 amino acids: CASRLVWGKDEKLFF. The CDR3 region has the DNA TGTGCCAGCAGATTAGTATGGGGGAAGGATGAAAAACTGTTTTTT.

V usage is TRBV30 and J usage is TRBJ2-5, with D maybe TRBD2 (6 bases). Germline loops: CDR1 GTSNPN, CDR2 SVGIG (reference sequence). Trimming took off 2 bases at V and 0 bases at J, with 7 bases between the two ends. This CDR3 spans 13 amino acids. The CDR3 is CAWSRGYQETQYF. CDR3 DNA: TGTGCCTGGAGTCGGGGGTACCAAGAGACCCAGTACTTC.

This sequence joins TRBV10-2 and TRBJ2-2; D not resolved. Germline V gene data show CDR1 as WSHSY and CDR2 as SAAADI. V dropped 6 bases and J dropped 3 bases, with 8 bases sitting between them. This CDR3 has 13 amino acids. As DNA, the CDR3 is TGCGCCAGCAGGGCCCAGGACACCGGGGAGCTGTTTTTT. Amino acids: CASRAQDTGELFF.

A few counts support this clonotype. The chain couples TRBV10-3 to TRBJ2-3; no reliable D call. The CDR3 loop spans 14 amino acids. Per the germline V gene, CDR1 is ENHRY and CDR2 is SYGVKD. Trimming removed 7 bases at V and 4 bases at J, with 15 bases between. CDR3 sequence reads: CAITDSINPDTQYF. In nucleotides, the CDR3 is TGTGCCATCACCGATAGTATCAATCCAGATACGCAGTATTTT.

The chain links TRBV29-1 to TRBJ1-1; TRBD1 aligns across 7 bases. Germline V gene sequence: CDR1 SQVTM, CDR2 ANQGSEA. J was trimmed by 1 base and V by 3 bases; bases with no gene match: 2. The CDR3 is made up of 13 amino acids. The CDR3 is CSVDRGENTEAFF. The CDR3 DNA reads as TGCAGCGTTGACAGGGGGGAGAACACTGAAGCTTTCTTT.

This clonotype was found a few times. The rearrangement links TRBV7-9 to TRBJ2-3; perhaps TRBD1 as D (6 bases). The CDR3 runs to 16 residues. Germline assignment: CDR1 SEHNR and CDR2 FQNEAQ (reference sequence). Deletions cut 3 bases from V and 2 bases from J, with 15 bases between. In DNA form, the CDR3 reads TGTGCCAGCAGCTTGGGGCCCGAGGGGGACACAGATACGCAGTATTTT. As protein: CASSLGPEGDTDTQYF.

The CDR3 bases are TGCGCCAGCAGCTTGCAGGGTATTGGCTACACCTTC. It is translated as CASSLQGIGYTF. V is TRBV5-1 and J is TRBJ1-2; D is perhaps TRBD1 (5 bases). Trimming left V 1 base short and J 7 bases short, with 8 bases between. The CDR3 has 12 amino acids. Germline V gene sequence: CDR1 SGHRS, CDR2 YFSETQ.

Here the CDR3 reads CASSTDGFAEQYF. The DNA for the CDR3 is TGCGCCAGCAGCACGGACGGCTTCGCCGAGCAGTACTTC. The chain couples TRBV5-1 to TRBJ2-7; D call uncertain. The germline V and J ends were trimmed by 4 bases and 6 bases, with 14 bases remaining between them. Germline CDR1 SGHRS, CDR2 YFSETQ. The CDR3 spans 13 residues. The full variable domain, rest sourced from reference TRBV5-1 and TRBJ2-7, is KAGVTQTPRYLIKTRGQQVTLSCSPISGHRSVSWYQQTPGQGLQFLFEYFSETQRNKGNFPGRFSGRQFSNSRSEMNVSTLELGDSALYLCASSTDGFAEQYFGPGTRLTVT.

This clonotype was recorded a few times. The chain joins TRBV10-3 to TRBJ2-5; D may be TRBD1 (5 bases). The CDR3 has 13 amino acids. The germline V and J ends were trimmed by 4 bases and 5 bases, with 11 bases remaining between them. In germline, CDR1 is ENHRY, CDR2 SYGVKD. CDR3 DNA sequence: TGTGCCATCAGTGGTCAGGGTGAGGAGACCCAGTACTTC. It translates to CAISGQGEETQYF.

This clonotype was seen only once. This chain uses TRBV19 with TRBJ2-6; the D call may be TRBD1 or TRBD2 (5 bases each). The germline V gene has CDR1 LNHDA and CDR2 SQIVND (reference sequence). V was clipped by 0 bases and J by 2 bases, with 11 bases between them. The CDR3 loop spans 17 amino acids. The CDR3 nucleotides are TGTGCCAGTAGTATAGATCACGGGGCCCCTGGGGCCAACGTCCTGACTTTC. This sequence encodes CASSIDHGAPGANVLTF.

The chain recombines TRBV24-1 with TRBJ2-5, with no clear D. The germline V gene encodes CDR1 KGHDR and CDR2 SFDVKD. V shed 7 bases and J shed 0 bases, with 8 bases lying between them. The CDR3 consists of 13 residues. As DNA, the CDR3 is TGTGCCACCAGCCGTCCTAACCAAGAGACCCAGTACTTC. It specifies CATSRPNQETQYF.